This T cell receptor beta chain came from a study of human T cells and chemical hapten exposure. Study-wide background: Alopecia areata, totalis or universalis was found in mostly female patients.

V lost 1 base, J lost 5 bases, and 5 bases lay in between. The CDR3 consists of 13 residues. Per germline, CDR1 ENHRY and CDR2 SYGVKD. The time point denotes: pre-sensitization, week 0. Indicated treatment: therapeutic diphenylcyclopropenone sensitization with weekly scalp DPC. The library labeled individual cDNA molecules by adding unique molecular identifiers to them. TCRdb re-derived calls from the RACE reads in MiXCR, one entry per CDR3 protein. Among 150,000 to 200,000 distinct CDR3 sequences listed, approximately 31% were seen once. The starting material was whole blood, obtained in connection with sensitization to the hapten diphenylcyclopropenone (DPC). The chain has TRBV10-3 and TRBJ2-2, with no clear D. The clonotype was recovered from a woman aged 25 to 39 with alopecia areata. Some clones in this sample may be carry-over from other donors' samples. The CDR3 loop reads CAISEWETGELFF. The CDR3 DNA is TGTGCCATCAGTGAGTGGGAAACCGGGGAGCTGTTTTTT.